The rows below give T cell receptor beta chains drawn from one sample of a study of metastatic and nonmetastatic thyroid tumors. TCRdb re-analyzed the PCR reads using MiXCR. Of roughly 16,000 clones in the sample, approximately 32% are singletons; the top ten hold 10% to 15%. The sequenced sample was tumor tissue. The receptors come from a male donor with papillary thyroid cancer or a benign thyroid nodule (not recorded which). Some clones in this sample may be carry-over from other donors' samples. The CDR3 runs from the conserved cysteine through the conserved F or W. Each record gives: V gene, J gene, D gene, clone size, CDR3 DNA, CDR3 protein. A D gene is named only where the DNA matches it firmly. A clone size is listed for some rows: how often the clone was seen (once, few, many), or a class if it is expanded.

>TRBV7-2|TRBJ1-2|.|.
TGTGCCAGCAGCTTGGCACAGGGTGGGAACTATGGCTACACCTTC
CASSLAQGGNYGYTF
>TRBV20-1|TRBJ2-5|.|.
TGCAGTGCTAGGAAGCCCACCGTGGAGACCCAGTACTTC
CSARKPTVETQYF
>TRBV10-3|TRBJ2-7|.|medium-sized
TGTGCCATCATGGCAGGCGACGAGCAGTACTTC
CAIMAGDEQYF
>TRBV7-3|TRBJ2-5|.|many
TGTGCCAGCAGCTTTGGGAGCCAAGAGACCCAGTACTTC
CASSFGSQETQYF
>TRBV10-3|TRBJ2-3|.|many
TGTGCCATCAGATCCAGCGGGTCCACAGATACGCAGTATTTT
CAIRSSGSTDTQYF
>TRBV28|TRBJ1-1|.|few
TGTGCCAGCAGTTCGGGAGGGGGGAGCACTGAAGCTTTCTTT
CASSSGGGSTEAFF
>TRBV11-1|TRBJ2-7|TRBD2|.
TGTGCCAGCAGCCTTAGCGGGGGGGCCTACGAGCAGTACTTC
CASSLSGGAYEQYF
>TRBV12-3/TRBV12-4|TRBJ2-6|.|few
TGTGCCAGCAGATCAGGGGACCTGGGGGCCAACGTCCTGACTTTC
CASRSGDLGANVLTF
>TRBV2|TRBJ2-7|TRBD1|.
TGTGCCAGCAGTCAAACAGGGGGTGTCAACGAGCAGTACTTC
CASSQTGGVNEQYF
>TRBV30|TRBJ2-3|TRBD2|once
TGTGCCTGGACGCTAGCGGGGGGCACAGATACGCAGTATTTT
CAWTLAGGTDTQYF
>TRBV5-1|TRBJ1-5|.|medium-sized
TGCGACAGCAGCTTGGTGGGGTGGAGCGCGCGGGGGCCCCAGCATTTT
CDSSLVGWSARGPQHF
>TRBV5-1|TRBJ1-2|.|.
TGCGCCAGCAGCCTTCAAGGACCACTCGAGGTGTACACCTTC
CASSLQGPLEVYTF
>TRBV7-8|TRBJ1-2|.|many
TGTGCCAGCAGCGAGGACGGCGCCTTTAACTATGGCTACACCTTC
CASSEDGAFNYGYTF
>TRBV27|TRBJ2-7|.|.
TGTGCCAGCAGTTTATCGTACAGTCTCTCCTACGAGCAGTACTTC
CASSLSYSLSYEQYF
>TRBV5-6|TRBJ2-7|.|once
TGTGCCAGCAGCTACGGACGTAGTACCTACGAGCAGTACTTC
CASSYGRSTYEQYF
>TRBV7-6|TRBJ2-1|.|.
TGTGCCAGCAGAAACTCGCCCACGGACGACTTATACAATGAGCAGTTCTTC
CASRNSPTDDLYNEQFF
>TRBV6-1|TRBJ2-7|TRBD2|medium-sized
TGTGCCAGCAGTGCCTCGGGGGGTCCCCTCGAGCAGTACTTC
CASSASGGPLEQYF
>TRBV7-3|TRBJ2-7|.|many
TGTGCCAGCAGCCAACCCGGGACGACCTACGAGCAGTACTTC
CASSQPGTTYEQYF
>TRBV9|TRBJ2-2|.|many
TGTGCCAGCAGTGCCCCTCGGGGTAACACCGGGGAGCTGTTTTTT
CASSAPRGNTGELFF
>TRBV6-1|TRBJ2-7|TRBD1|few
TGTGCCAGCAGTGAACCGGGACAGGGAACCTACGAGCAGTACTTC
CASSEPGQGTYEQYF
>TRBV5-1|TRBJ2-6|.|.
TGCGCCAGCAGCTTGGTGGGCAGCCCTGGGGCCAACGTCCTGACTTTC
CASSLVGSPGANVLTF
>TRBV6-1|TRBJ2-1|.|many
TGTGCCAGCAGTGAAGATTCTTGGAATGAGCAGTTCTTC
CASSEDSWNEQFF